In this sample, the clone carrying this TCR beta chain turned up many times. One entry per CDR3 protein, called by TCRdb with MiXCR from the RACE reads. Of 70,000 to 90,000 distinct CDR3 sequences listed, more than 9% are singletons. The sample is drawn from a study of human T cells and chemical hapten exposure. At the level of the study: The study patch tested 0.01% DPC on the upper back and read results at 6 days.

Time point in this sample: patch test 2, 6 weeks after DPC sensitization. Treatment here: therapeutic diphenylcyclopropenone sensitization with weekly scalp DPC. There are 15 residues in the CDR3. V was pared by 4 bases and J by 0 bases, with 12 bases between. Germline lookup yields CDR1 SEHNR and CDR2 FQNEAQ (reference sequence). The sequencing here drew on whole blood, taken in connection with sensitization to the hapten diphenylcyclopropenone (DPC). The chain uses TRBV7-9 and TRBJ1-1; the D gene is possibly TRBD1 (6 bases). This receptor was identified in a woman aged 45-65 years with alopecia areata. Some clones in this sample may be carry-over from other donors' samples. CDR3 sequence: CASSSRQVMNTEAFF. As DNA, the CDR3 is TGTGCCAGCAGCTCCCGACAGGTAATGAACACTGAAGCTTTCTTT. Supplemented by reference TRBV7-9 and TRBJ1-1, the full variable domain reads DTGVSQNPRHKITKRGQNVTFRCDPISEHNRLYWYRQTLGQGPEFLTYFQNEAQLEKSRLLSDRFSAERPKGSFSTLEIQRTEQGDSAMYLCASSSRQVMNTEAFFGQGTRLTVV.